These T cell receptor beta chains were read from a single sample in a study of T cells in Graves' hyperthyroidism and ophthalmopathy. TCRdb reanalysed the multiplex PCR reads using MiXCR and keeps one entry per CDR3 protein. The repertoire holds some 770,000 distinct CDR3 sequences, with about 17% as singletons. Sequences were obtained from blood. These receptors all stem from a man aged 18 to 30 with Graves' hyperthyroidism. CDR3s include the opening cysteine and the closing phenylalanine or tryptophan.

CASTNGRAGEQFF	13	TRBV5-1	TRBJ2-1
CSARSGVSYEQYF	13	TRBV20-1	TRBJ2-7
CASSRAGQETQYF	13	TRBV2	TRBJ2-5
CASSIEGSQPQHF	13	TRBV19	TRBJ1-5
CASEIADTDTQYF	13	TRBV7-9	TRBJ2-3
CASSQSAGYTGELFF	15	TRBV5-1	TRBJ2-2
CASAGASGRGEQYF	14	TRBV12-3/TRBV12-4	TRBJ2-7
CASSLDLSSEEGMNTEAFF	19	TRBV7-2	TRBJ1-1
CASIPSGGRERETQYF	16	TRBV7-8	TRBJ2-5
CASSYISAGPRGNQPQHF	18	TRBV6-2/TRBV6-3	TRBJ1-5
CASSESPRDGETQYF	15	TRBV10-2	TRBJ2-5
CSATPLKREGIETQYF	16	TRBV20-1	TRBJ2-5
CSARTTSYEQYF	12	TRBV20-1	TRBJ2-7
CASRIGGMNTEAFF	14	TRBV12-3/TRBV12-4	TRBJ1-1
CSAVSGDQPQHF	12	TRBV20-1	TRBJ1-5
CASSREGTGNTGELFF	16	TRBV2	TRBJ2-2
CASSFSQPFTGELFF	15	TRBV5-1	TRBJ2-2
CASSGRDQETQYF	13	TRBV2	TRBJ2-5
CASSFGTFYGYTF	13	TRBV28	TRBJ1-2
CASSLAASGQETQYF	15	TRBV11-1	TRBJ2-5
CASRDGGDDNQPQHF	15	TRBV27	TRBJ1-5
CASRTSGWNHEQFF	14	TRBV6-1	TRBJ2-1
CASSDRGMDNSPLHF	15	TRBV19	TRBJ1-6
CASSLDGAGANVLTF	15	TRBV12-3/TRBV12-4	TRBJ2-6
CASSGLAGVTYEQYF	15	TRBV25-1	TRBJ2-7
CASSLRQGRETQYF	14	TRBV28	TRBJ2-5